This is a list of T cell receptor beta chains from one sample in a study of T cells in Graves' hyperthyroidism and ophthalmopathy. TCRdb used MiXCR to reprocess the multiplex PCR reads, holding one entry per CDR3 protein. In the table there are 250,000 to 300,000 distinct CDR3 sequences, about an eighth of which are singletons. Source material: blood. All receptors derive from a woman aged 25 to 39 with Graves' hyperthyroidism that later progressed to Graves' ophthalmopathy. The CDR3 runs from the conserved cysteine through the conserved F or W. The order of the fields is J gene, D gene, clone size, V gene, CDR3 protein, CDR3 DNA. A D gene is named only where the DNA matches it firmly. Rows may omit the clone size; those that give it use once, few, many or a size class.

j_gene: TRBJ2-7
d_gene: TRBD2
abundance: NA
v_gene: TRBV6-5
CDR3aa: CASSYSRWAGGHYEQYF
CDR3nt: TGTGCCAGCAGTTACTCGAGATGGGCGGGAGGCCACTACGAGCAGTACTTC

j_gene: TRBJ2-7
d_gene: NA
abundance: many
v_gene: TRBV7-2
CDR3aa: CASSLVHGGEQYF
CDR3nt: TGTGCCAGCAGCTTAGTACACGGGGGCGAGCAGTACTTC

j_gene: TRBJ2-5
d_gene: TRBD2
abundance: many
v_gene: TRBV7-8
CDR3aa: CASSLRGSGTETQYF
CDR3nt: TGTGCCAGCAGCTTACGGGGTAGCGGGACCGAGACCCAGTACTTC

j_gene: TRBJ2-7
d_gene: TRBD2
abundance: many
v_gene: TRBV7-9
CDR3aa: CASSSTTSGRGYEQYF
CDR3nt: TGTGCCAGCAGCTCAACGACTAGCGGGAGGGGGTACGAGCAGTACTTC

j_gene: TRBJ2-7
d_gene: TRBD1
abundance: once
v_gene: TRBV5-1
CDR3aa: CASSDRALLSYEQYF
CDR3nt: TGCGCCAGCAGCGACAGGGCCCTACTTTCCTACGAGCAGTACTTC

j_gene: TRBJ2-2
d_gene: NA
abundance: many
v_gene: TRBV18
CDR3aa: CASSYSTGDRTGELFF
CDR3nt: TGTGCCAGCTCTTATTCGACAGGCGATAGGACCGGGGAGCTGTTTTTT

j_gene: TRBJ2-3
d_gene: NA
abundance: many
v_gene: TRBV2
CDR3aa: CASSGQTSTDTQYF
CDR3nt: TGTGCCAGTTCGGGGCAAACTAGCACAGATACGCAGTATTTT

j_gene: TRBJ2-7
d_gene: TRBD2
abundance: many
v_gene: TRBV7-6
CDR3aa: CASSREGLAGDREQYF
CDR3nt: TGTGCCAGCAGCAGAGAGGGACTAGCGGGAGATCGCGAGCAGTACTTC

j_gene: TRBJ1-6
d_gene: NA
abundance: few
v_gene: TRBV7-9
CDR3aa: CASSFTTGMGSPLHF
CDR3nt: TGTGCCAGCAGCTTCACAACAGGGATGGGTTCACCCCTCCACTTT

j_gene: TRBJ2-2
d_gene: TRBD2
abundance: NA
v_gene: TRBV20-1
CDR3aa: CSAEDLAGQNTGELFF
CDR3nt: TGCAGTGCCGAAGATTTAGCGGGACAGAACACCGGGGAGCTGTTTTTT

j_gene: TRBJ1-1
d_gene: NA
abundance: many
v_gene: TRBV3-1
CDR3aa: CASSQGSAGRTEAFF
CDR3nt: TGTGCCAGCAGCCAAGGCTCGGCCGGTAGGACTGAAGCTTTCTTT

j_gene: TRBJ2-7
d_gene: TRBD2
abundance: many
v_gene: TRBV7-9
CDR3aa: CASSSGTSGLSYEQYF
CDR3nt: TGTGCCAGCAGCTCCGGGACTAGCGGCCTTTCCTACGAGCAGTACTTC

j_gene: TRBJ1-1
d_gene: NA
abundance: few
v_gene: TRBV18
CDR3aa: CASSTRDTSNTEAFF
CDR3nt: TGTGCCAGTAGTACCCGGGACACAAGTAACACTGAAGCTTTCTTT

j_gene: TRBJ1-2
d_gene: NA
abundance: few
v_gene: TRBV29-1
CDR3aa: CSVEVPGRGLDFHYGYTF
CDR3nt: TGCAGCGTTGAAGTCCCCGGGCGGGGGCTTGATTTTCACTATGGCTACACCTTC

j_gene: TRBJ2-7
d_gene: NA
abundance: few
v_gene: TRBV6-5
CDR3aa: CASSFRGSTYEQYF
CDR3nt: TGTGCCAGCAGTTTCCGGGGGTCGACCTACGAGCAGTACTTC

j_gene: TRBJ1-5
d_gene: NA
abundance: many
v_gene: TRBV10-3
CDR3aa: CAISEGAPGSLNQPQHF
CDR3nt: TGTGCCATCAGTGAGGGGGCTCCGGGGTCCCTAAATCAGCCCCAGCATTTT

j_gene: TRBJ2-4
d_gene: NA
abundance: many
v_gene: TRBV7-2
CDR3aa: CASSLGRGRENIQYF
CDR3nt: TGTGCCAGCAGCTTAGGGCGAGGAAGGGAAAACATTCAGTACTTC

j_gene: TRBJ2-5
d_gene: NA
abundance: many
v_gene: TRBV18
CDR3aa: CASSPQVGGGETQYF
CDR3nt: TGTGCCAGCTCACCCCAAGTTGGGGGCGGAGAGACCCAGTACTTC